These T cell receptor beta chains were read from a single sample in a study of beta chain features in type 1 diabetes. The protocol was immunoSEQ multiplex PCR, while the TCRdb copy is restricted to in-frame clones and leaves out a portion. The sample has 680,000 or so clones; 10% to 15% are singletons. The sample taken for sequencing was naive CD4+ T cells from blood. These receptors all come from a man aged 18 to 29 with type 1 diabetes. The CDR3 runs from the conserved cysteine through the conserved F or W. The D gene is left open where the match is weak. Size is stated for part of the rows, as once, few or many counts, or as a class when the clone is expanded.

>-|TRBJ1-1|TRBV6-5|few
CASSFRNTEAFF
TGTGCCAGCAGTTTTAGGAACACTGAAGCTTTCTTT
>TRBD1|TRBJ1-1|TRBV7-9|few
CASRHGQGLNTEAFF
TGTGCCAGCAGACACGGACAGGGATTGAACACTGAAGCTTTCTTT
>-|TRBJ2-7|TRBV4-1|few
CASSPRILPGSYEQYF
TGCGCCAGCAGCCCCCGGATCCTCCCGGGGTCCTACGAGCAGTACTTC
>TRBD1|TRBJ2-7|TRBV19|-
CASRDRAQASYEQYF
TGTGCCAGTAGGGACAGGGCCCAAGCATCCTACGAGCAGTACTTC
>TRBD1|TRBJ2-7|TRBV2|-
CASKEDRSGYEQYF
TGTGCCAGCAAAGAGGACAGGTCGGGCTACGAGCAGTACTTC
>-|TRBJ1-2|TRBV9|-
CASSALLWDSGYTF
TGTGCCAGCAGCGCCTTATTATGGGACTCTGGCTACACCTTC
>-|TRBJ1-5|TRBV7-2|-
CASSPGGDSNQPQHF
TGTGCCAGCAGCCCCGGTGGAGATAGCAATCAGCCCCAGCATTTT
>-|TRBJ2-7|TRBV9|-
CASSVGWGPKWEQYF
TGTGCCAGCAGCGTCGGGTGGGGCCCAAAGTGGGAGCAGTACTTC
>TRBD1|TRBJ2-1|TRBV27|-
CAIHPTGGPGDEQFF
TGTGCCATCCACCCGACAGGGGGTCCCGGTGATGAGCAGTTCTTC
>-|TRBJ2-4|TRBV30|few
CAWRGAKNIQYF
TGTGCCTGGAGAGGAGCCAAAAACATTCAGTACTTC
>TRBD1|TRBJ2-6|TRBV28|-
CASSRRTGGPGANVLTF
TGTGCCAGCAGCCGAAGGACAGGGGGCCCTGGGGCCAACGTCCTGACTTTC
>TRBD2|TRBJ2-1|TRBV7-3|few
CASSPVLAGGMGDEQFF
TGTGCCAGCAGCCCCGTCCTAGCGGGGGGAATGGGGGATGAGCAGTTCTTC
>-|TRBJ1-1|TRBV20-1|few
CSARGDLEAFF
TGCAGTGCTAGGGGCGACCTTGAAGCTTTCTTT
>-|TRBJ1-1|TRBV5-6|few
CASSLPPEARAFF
TGTGCCAGCAGCTTGCCGCCTGAGGCGCGAGCTTTCTTT
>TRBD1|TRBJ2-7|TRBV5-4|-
CASSLGQGVREQYF
TGTGCCAGCAGCTTGGGGCAGGGGGTACGGGAGCAGTACTTC
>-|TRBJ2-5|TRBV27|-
CASHSTVLETQYF
TGTGCCAGTCACTCGACAGTTTTAGAGACCCAGTACTTC
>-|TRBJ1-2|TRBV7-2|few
CASSLAGQLQYGYTF
TGTGCCAGCAGCTTAGCAGGGCAACTTCAGTATGGCTACACCTTC
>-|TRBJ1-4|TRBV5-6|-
CASSPGGGLVVGEKLFF
TGTGCCAGCAGCCCCGGAGGAGGGCTCGTGGTTGGTGAAAAACTGTTTTTT
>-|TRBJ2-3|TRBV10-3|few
CAITGEGTYLEDTQYF
TGTGCCATCACCGGCGAGGGAACCTACTTAGAAGATACGCAGTATTTT
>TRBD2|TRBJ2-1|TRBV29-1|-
CSAPGGLEQFF
TGCAGCGCCCCGGGGGGACTGGAGCAGTTCTTC
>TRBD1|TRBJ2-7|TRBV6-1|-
CASRSPGQGVEQYF
TGTGCCAGCAGAAGTCCGGGACAGGGAGTCGAGCAGTACTTC
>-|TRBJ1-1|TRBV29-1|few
CSVQVLNTEAFF
TGCAGCGTCCAAGTCCTGAACACTGAAGCTTTCTTT
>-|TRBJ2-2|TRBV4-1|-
CASSQGEQTNTGELFF
TGCGCCAGCAGCCAAGGAGAACAGACGAACACCGGGGAGCTGTTTTTT
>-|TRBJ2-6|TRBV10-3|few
CATAPDRTGANVLTF
TGTGCCACGGCCCCCGACAGGACTGGGGCCAACGTCCTGACTTTC
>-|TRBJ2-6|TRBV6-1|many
CASGEDRVLTF
TGTGCCAGCGGTGAGGATCGCGTCCTGACTTTC